The T cell receptor (beta chain) described here comes from a study of T cell repertoires in cytomegalovirus infection. Study in general: Both a matching HLA type and CMV infection were indicated by public TCR beta signatures.

Study observations and caveats: Identification of carriers of CMV plus the relevant HLA was achieved through cumulative public TCR beta family frequency.

TCRdb recomputed calls from the reads with MiXCR, one row per CDR3 protein. Of some 500,000 distinct CDR3 sequences in the sample, roughly a third were seen once. A remark on this clonotype: Its cognate antigen is unknown.

This sample comprised cultured PBMCs, obtained from culture after CMV antigen stimulation. This clonotype was sampled from a human donor in good health (CMV status not recorded). Some clones in this sample may be carry-over from other donors' samples.

CDR3 in DNA: TGCAGCGCCGCTATTCAGGCGGGTGGCACAGATACGCAGTATTTT. Protein: CSAAIQAGGTDTQYF. The rearrangement links TRBV29-1 to TRBJ2-3; D perhaps matches TRBD2 (5 bases). Trimming removed 7 bases from V and 1 base from J, with 18 bases in between. Germline loops: CDR1 SQVTM, CDR2 ANQGSEA. The CDR3 runs 15 residues.